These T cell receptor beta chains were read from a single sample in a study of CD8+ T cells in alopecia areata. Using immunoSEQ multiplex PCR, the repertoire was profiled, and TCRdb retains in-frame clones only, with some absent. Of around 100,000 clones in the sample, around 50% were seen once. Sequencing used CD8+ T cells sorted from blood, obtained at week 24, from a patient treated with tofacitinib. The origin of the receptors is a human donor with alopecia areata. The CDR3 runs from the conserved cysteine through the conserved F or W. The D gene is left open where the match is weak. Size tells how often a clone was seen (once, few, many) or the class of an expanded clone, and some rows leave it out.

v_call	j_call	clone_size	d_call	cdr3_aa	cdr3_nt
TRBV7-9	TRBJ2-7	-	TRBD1	CASSLPTGQGVYEQYF	TGTGCCAGCAGCTTACCTACGGGACAGGGGGTCTACGAGCAGTACTTC
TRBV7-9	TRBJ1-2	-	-	CASTSGELYGYTF	TGTGCCAGCACCTCGGGGGAACTCTATGGCTACACCTTC
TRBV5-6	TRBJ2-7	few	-	CASSYGTSLEQYF	TGTGCCAGCTCCTATGGGACTTCCCTCGAGCAGTACTTC
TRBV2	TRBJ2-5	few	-	CASQGQLQETQYF	TGTGCCAGCCAGGGACAACTCCAAGAGACCCAGTACTTC
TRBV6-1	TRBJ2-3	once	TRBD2	CASSEGGGATDTQYF	TGTGCCAGCAGTGAGGGCGGGGGGGCCACAGATACGCAGTATTTT
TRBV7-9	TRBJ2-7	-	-	CASSLELGPGKDYEQYF	TGTGCCAGCAGCTTAGAATTAGGGCCAGGGAAAGACTACGAGCAGTACTTC
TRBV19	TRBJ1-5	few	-	CASKLYPDSNQPQHF	TGTGCCAGCAAACTCTACCCAGATAGCAATCAGCCCCAGCATTTT
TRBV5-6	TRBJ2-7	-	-	CASSLGQTSYEQYF	TGTGCCAGCAGCCTAGGACAGACCTCCTACGAGCAGTACTTC
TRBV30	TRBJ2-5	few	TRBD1	CAWSVQDRGQETQYF	TGTGCCTGGAGTGTACAGGACAGGGGTCAAGAGACCCAGTACTTC
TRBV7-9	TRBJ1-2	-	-	CASSSGIGTGGGYTF	TGTGCCAGCAGCTCGGGCATAGGGACGGGGGGCGGCTACACCTTC
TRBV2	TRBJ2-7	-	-	CASSDVGRSSYEQYF	TGTGCCAGCAGTGACGTCGGCAGAAGCTCCTACGAGCAGTACTTC
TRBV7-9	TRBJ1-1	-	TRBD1	CASSLTGVHTEAFF	TGTGCCAGCAGCTTAACAGGGGTACACACTGAAGCTTTCTTT
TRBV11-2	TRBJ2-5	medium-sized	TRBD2	CASSLLAGQETQYF	TGTGCCAGCAGCTTATTAGCGGGACAAGAGACCCAGTACTTC
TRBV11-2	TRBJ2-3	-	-	CATPAALEDTQYF	TGTGCCACCCCGGCCGCGCTCGAAGATACGCAGTATTTT
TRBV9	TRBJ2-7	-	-	CASSAEGSSPDEQYF	TGTGCCAGCAGCGCCGAAGGGAGTAGTCCCGACGAGCAGTACTTC
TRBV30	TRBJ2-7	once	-	CAWTEGIVYEQYF	TGTGCCTGGACCGAAGGAATAGTCTACGAGCAGTACTTC
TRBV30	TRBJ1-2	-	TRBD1	CAWSGLQGEYYGYTF	TGTGCCTGGAGTGGATTGCAGGGGGAGTACTATGGCTACACCTTC
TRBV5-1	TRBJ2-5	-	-	CASSLGRQETQYF	TGCGCCAGCAGCTTGGGACGGCAAGAGACCCAGTACTTC
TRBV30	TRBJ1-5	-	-	CAWSQGRGNQPQHF	TGTGCCTGGAGTCAGGGACGGGGCAATCAGCCCCAGCATTTT
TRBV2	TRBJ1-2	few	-	CASRADYGYTF	TGTGCCAGCAGGGCCGACTATGGCTACACCTTC
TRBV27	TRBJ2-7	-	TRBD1	CASRKRDRRTGEQYF	TGTGCCAGCAGGAAACGGGACAGACGAACGGGCGAGCAGTACTTC
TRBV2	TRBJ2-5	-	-	CASTRPTEETQYF	TGTGCCAGCACAAGACCGACGGAAGAGACCCAGTACTTC
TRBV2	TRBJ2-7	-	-	CASSGDDSYEQYF	TGTGCCAGCAGTGGTGACGACTCCTACGAGCAGTACTTC
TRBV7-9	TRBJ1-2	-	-	CASSSTPGAAF	TGTGCCAGCAGCTCAACGCCAGGGGCCGCCTTC
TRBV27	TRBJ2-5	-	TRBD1	CASSLVGTGRRAQYF	TGTGCCAGCAGTTTGGTAGGGACAGGCCGGAGGGCCCAGTACTTC